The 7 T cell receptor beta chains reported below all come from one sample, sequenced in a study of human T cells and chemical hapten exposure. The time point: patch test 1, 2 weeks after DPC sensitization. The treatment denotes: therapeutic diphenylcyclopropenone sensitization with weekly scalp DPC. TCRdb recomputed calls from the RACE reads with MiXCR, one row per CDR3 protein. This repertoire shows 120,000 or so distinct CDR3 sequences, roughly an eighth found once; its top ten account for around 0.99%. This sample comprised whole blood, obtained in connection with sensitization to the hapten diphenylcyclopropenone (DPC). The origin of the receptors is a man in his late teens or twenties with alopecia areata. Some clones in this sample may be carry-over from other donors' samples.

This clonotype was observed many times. The DNA of the CDR3 is TGTGCCAGCAGCCTGGGGACCTACGAGCAGTACGTC. Protein: CASSLGTYEQYV. The chain combines TRBV5-6 with TRBJ2-7, with no clear D. Trimming stripped 4 bases from V and 2 bases from J, with 7 bases between. Germline CDR1 and CDR2: SGHDT and YYEEEE. The CDR3 covers 12 residues.

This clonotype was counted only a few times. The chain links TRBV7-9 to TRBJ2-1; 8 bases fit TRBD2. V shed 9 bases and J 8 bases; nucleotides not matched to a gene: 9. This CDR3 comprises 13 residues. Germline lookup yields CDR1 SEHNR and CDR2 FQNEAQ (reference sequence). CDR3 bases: TGTGCCAGTAGGCGGGGGGATCTCCATGAGCAGTTCTTC. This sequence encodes CASRRGDLHEQFF.

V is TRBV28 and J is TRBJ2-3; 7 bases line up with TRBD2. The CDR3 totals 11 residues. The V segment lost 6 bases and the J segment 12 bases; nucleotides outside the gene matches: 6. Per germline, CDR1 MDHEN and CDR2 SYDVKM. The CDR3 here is CASRAAGVQYF. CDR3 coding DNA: TGTGCCAGCAGGGCTGCGGGGGTTCAGTATTTT.

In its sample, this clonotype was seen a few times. Written as DNA, the CDR3 is TGTGCCAGCAGTTCTCGTCCCAAGGCTGGGGCCAACGTCCTGACTTTC. Amino acids: CASSSRPKAGANVLTF. This chain joins TRBV27 and TRBJ2-6; D is ambiguous. The V gene lost 4 bases and the J gene lost 2 bases, with 12 bases spanning the gap. The CDR3 length is 16 residues. CDR1 is MNHEY and CDR2 is SMNVEV in the germline V gene (reference sequence).

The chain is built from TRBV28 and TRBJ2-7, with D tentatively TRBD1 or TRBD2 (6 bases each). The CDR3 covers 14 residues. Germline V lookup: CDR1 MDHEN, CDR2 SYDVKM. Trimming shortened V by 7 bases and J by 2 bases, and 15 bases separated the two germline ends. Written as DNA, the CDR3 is TGTGCCAGCATCACCGGGGGCTCCACCTACGAGCAGTACTTC. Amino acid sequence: CASITGGSTYEQYF. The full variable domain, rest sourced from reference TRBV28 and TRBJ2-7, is DVKVTQSSRYLVKRTGEKVFLECVQDMDHENMFWYRQDPGLGLRLIYFSYDVKMKEKGDIPEGYSVSREKKERFSLILESASTNQTSMYLCASITGGSTYEQYFGPGTRLTVT.

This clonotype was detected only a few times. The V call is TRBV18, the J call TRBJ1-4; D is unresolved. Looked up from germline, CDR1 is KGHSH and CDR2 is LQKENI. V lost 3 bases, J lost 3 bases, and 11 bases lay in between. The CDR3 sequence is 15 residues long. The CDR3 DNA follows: TGTGCCAGCTCACCTGGGAGAGACTCTAATGAAAAACTGTTTTTT. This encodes CASSPGRDSNEKLFF.

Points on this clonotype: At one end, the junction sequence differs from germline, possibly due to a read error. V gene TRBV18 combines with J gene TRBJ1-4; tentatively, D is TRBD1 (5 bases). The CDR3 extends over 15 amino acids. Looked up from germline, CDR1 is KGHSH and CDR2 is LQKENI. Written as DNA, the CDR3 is TGTGCCTGCTCACCACTCACAGGTCAAAATGAAAAACTGTTTTTT. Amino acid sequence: CACSPLTGQNEKLFF.